This T cell receptor beta chain comes out of a study of blood T cells in healthy people across ages. Combining a sample-barcoded 5' primer with a J-beta primer mix, a second PCR ran for about 7 to 12 cycles. Using its own MiXCR run on the 5' RACE reads, TCRdb lists one record per CDR3 protein. The top ten clones hold about 13% of a sample with about 650,000 distinct CDR3 sequences, roughly half of them seen once. CDR3 length: 13 residues. Trimming pared 1 base from V and 5 bases from J, leaving 5 bases between. Germline loops: CDR1 KGHSH, CDR2 LQKENI. V is TRBV18 and J is TRBJ2-2; D uncertain. The sequence derives from a woman over 75 in good health. Source material: blood. The CDR3 nucleotides read TGTGCCAGCTCACCACTTTGGACCGGGGAGCTGTTTTTT. The encoded protein is CASSPLWTGELFF.